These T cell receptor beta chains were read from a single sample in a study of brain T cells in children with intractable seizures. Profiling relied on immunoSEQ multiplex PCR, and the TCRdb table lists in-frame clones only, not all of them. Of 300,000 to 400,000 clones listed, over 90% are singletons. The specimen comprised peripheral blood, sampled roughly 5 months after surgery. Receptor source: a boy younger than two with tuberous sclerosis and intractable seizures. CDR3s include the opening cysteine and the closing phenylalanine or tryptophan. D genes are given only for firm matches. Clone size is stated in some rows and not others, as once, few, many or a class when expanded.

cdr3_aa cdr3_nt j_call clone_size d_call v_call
CASSWVTGNYGYTF TGCGCCAGCAGCTGGGTGACAGGGAACTATGGCTACACCTTC TRBJ1-2 NA TRBD1 TRBV5-1
CAISETDRDSPLHF TGTGCCATCAGTGAGACCGACAGGGATTCACCCCTCCACTTT TRBJ1-6 NA TRBD1 TRBV10-3
CSVWGKTDTNYGYTF TGCAGCGTATGGGGCAAGACAGATACTAACTATGGCTACACCTTC TRBJ1-2 NA NA TRBV29-1
CASSYFNPSTDTQYF TGTGCCAGCAGTTACTTTAACCCTAGCACAGATACGCAGTATTTT TRBJ2-3 NA NA TRBV6-5
CATSDSWAAETQYF TGTGCCACCAGTGATTCATGGGCCGCAGAGACCCAGTACTTC TRBJ2-5 NA NA TRBV24-1
CASSPTAVQGDGEKLFF TGTGCCAGCAGCCCGACCGCGGTACAGGGCGACGGAGAAAAACTGTTTTTT TRBJ1-4 NA NA TRBV7-9
CASGGGLTEAFF TGCGCCAGCGGGGGGGGGCTCACTGAAGCTTTCTTT TRBJ1-1 NA NA TRBV4-1
CSDSDYGYTF TGCAGCGACAGTGACTATGGCTACACCTTC TRBJ1-2 NA NA TRBV29-1
CASTKSWGAGNTIYF TGTGCCAGCACCAAAAGCTGGGGCGCTGGAAACACCATATATTTT TRBJ1-3 NA NA TRBV27
CASSESYNSPLHF TGTGCCAGCTCAGAGTCCTATAATTCACCCCTCCACTTT TRBJ1-6 NA NA TRBV25-1
CASSESGPLSSGANVLTF TGTGCCAGCAGTGAGTCCGGGCCGCTAAGCTCTGGGGCCAACGTCCTGACTTTC TRBJ2-6 NA NA TRBV6-1
CASSRGSIQETQYF TGTGCCAGCAGCCGAGGGTCTATCCAAGAGACCCAGTACTTC TRBJ2-5 NA NA TRBV3-1/TRBV3-2
CASSDRDSIKNIQYF TGTGCCAGCAGTGACCGGGACAGTATTAAAAACATTCAGTACTTC TRBJ2-4 NA TRBD1 TRBV2
CASSLTENTEAFF TGCGCCAGCAGCTTGACAGAGAACACTGAAGCTTTCTTT TRBJ1-1 NA NA TRBV5-1
CASSEADRGGYEQYF TGTGCCAGCAGTGAAGCCGACAGGGGAGGCTACGAGCAGTACTTC TRBJ2-7 NA TRBD1 TRBV6-1
CASGFPVASGSMKTQYF TGTGCTAGTGGTTTCCCGGTTGCCAGCGGGAGTATGAAGACCCAGTACTTC TRBJ2-5 NA TRBD2 TRBV12-5
CASSSLGRIEAFF TGTGCCAGCAGCTCCCTAGGACGGATTGAAGCTTTCTTT TRBJ1-1 NA NA TRBV11-3
CASSSGQINIQYF TGTGCCAGCAGTTCGGGACAGATAAACATTCAGTACTTC TRBJ2-4 NA TRBD1 TRBV12-3/TRBV12-4
CAWEFSGSFEQFF TGTGCCTGGGAGTTTAGCGGGAGCTTTGAGCAGTTCTTC TRBJ2-1 once TRBD2 TRBV30
CASSSRAEQFF TGTGCCAGCAGCAGCAGGGCTGAGCAGTTCTTC TRBJ2-1 NA NA TRBV9
CASSLEGSYEQYF TGCGCCAGCAGCTTGGAGGGAAGCTACGAGCAGTACTTC TRBJ2-7 NA NA TRBV5-1
CASTDRPLAREYGYTF TGTGCCAGCACCGACAGGCCCCTAGCAAGGGAGTATGGCTACACCTTC TRBJ1-2 NA NA TRBV6-6
CASSAPTGVFFGYTF TGTGCCAGCTCAGCCCCAACAGGGGTTTTCTTCGGCTACACCTTC TRBJ1-2 once TRBD1 TRBV18
CASSLETGSYNSPLHF TGCGCCAGCAGCTTGGAGACGGGCTCCTATAATTCACCCCTCCACTTT TRBJ1-6 NA NA TRBV5-1
CATQRTGENTEAFF TGTGCCACCCAACGGACAGGGGAGAACACTGAAGCTTTCTTT TRBJ1-1 NA TRBD1 TRBV11-3